Shown below are 6 T cell receptor beta chains from a single sample sequenced in a study of cytomegalovirus exposure and HLA in healthy donors (dated by TCRdb to 2016 to 2017). Libraries were prepared through the immunoSEQ multiplex PCR assay. The multiplex PCR relied on a mix of 60 forward primers for TCR Vbeta segments and 13 reverse primers for TCR Jbeta segments. In TCRdb, the immuneACCESS table is reduced to in-frame sequences with V and J assigned. These tables do not hold every clone; where another copy was compared, an unresolved V gene accounts for under half, and the others remain unexplained. In this sample's table one finds just under 80,000 clones. Roughly 3.8% of the sample goes to the ten largest clones. Input material: PBMCs. Source of these receptors: a man in his late teens or twenties in good health and CMV-seropositive.

This sequence joins TRBV4-1 and TRBJ2-7; D is unresolved. V was trimmed by 1 base and J by 6 bases, leaving 19 bases between them. The CDR3 runs 16 residues. CDR1 and CDR2 (germline): MGHRA, YSYEKL. The CDR3 sequence is CASSQVNRLNLREQYF. The CDR3 region has the DNA TGCGCCAGCAGCCAAGTCAACCGCCTTAACCTACGCGAGCAGTACTTC.

The J gene is TRBJ2-3, the V gene TRBV6-4, with D maybe TRBD2 (5 bases). Trimming removed 4 bases at V and 0 bases at J, with 8 bases between. Germline values: CDR1 MRHNA, CDR2 SNTAGT. This CDR3 has 14 amino acids. Here the CDR3 reads CASSARGSTDTQYF. CDR3 DNA: TGTGCCAGCAGTGCTCGCGGGAGCACAGATACGCAGTATTTT.

This chain links TRBV19 with TRBJ1-1; D is unresolved. The CDR3 loop spans 14 amino acids. Germline CDR1 and CDR2: LNHDA and SQIVND (reference sequence). The germline V and J ends were trimmed by 6 bases and 1 base, with 12 bases remaining between them. CDR3 nucleotide sequence: TGTGCCAGTAGAGGGTTTGAGGGGAACACTGAAGCTTTCTTT. It is translated as CASRGFEGNTEAFF.

The V gene is TRBV25-1, the J gene TRBJ2-2; 7 positions match TRBD1. V lost 6 bases to trimming and J lost 7 bases; unmatched junction nucleotides: 5. The CDR3 covers 13 residues. Germline V gives CDR1 MGHDK, CDR2 SYGVNS. CDR3 bases: TGTGCCAGCAGAGACAGGGCTATCGGGGAGCTGTTTTTT. Encoded protein: CASRDRAIGELFF. The full variable domain, its missing parts supplied by reference TRBV25-1 and TRBJ2-2, is EADIYQTPRYLVIGTGKKITLECSQTMGHDKMYWYQQDPGMELHLIHYSYGVNSTEKGDLSSESTVSRIRTEHFPLTLESARPSHTSQYLCASRDRAIGELFFGEGSRLTVL.

The chain has TRBV9 and TRBJ1-5; D might be TRBD1 (5 bases). V lost 0 bases to trimming and J lost 5 bases, with 9 bases between them. The CDR3 extends over 14 amino acids. Germline lookup yields CDR1 SGDLS and CDR2 YYNGEE. The CDR3 loop reads CASSVAGVHQPQHF. The CDR3 DNA sequence: TGTGCCAGCAGCGTAGCGGGGGTCCATCAGCCCCAGCATTTT. The full variable domain, with the rest looked up from reference TRBV9 and TRBJ1-5, is DSGVTQTPKHLITATGQRVTLRCSPRSGDLSVYWYQQSLDQGLQFLIQYYNGEERAKGNILERFSAQQFPDLHSELNLSSLELGDSALYFCASSVAGVHQPQHFGDGTRLSIL.

The gene calls are TRBV7-3 and TRBJ2-7, with 11 bases that match TRBD2. CDR1 is SGHTA, CDR2 FQGTGA, per germline. J gave up 2 bases and V 3 bases, and 0 bases lay outside the gene matches. The CDR3 consists of 14 residues. In DNA, the CDR3 is TGTGCCAGCAGCTTTAGCGGGGGGGCCTACGAGCAGTACTTC. This encodes CASSFSGGAYEQYF.